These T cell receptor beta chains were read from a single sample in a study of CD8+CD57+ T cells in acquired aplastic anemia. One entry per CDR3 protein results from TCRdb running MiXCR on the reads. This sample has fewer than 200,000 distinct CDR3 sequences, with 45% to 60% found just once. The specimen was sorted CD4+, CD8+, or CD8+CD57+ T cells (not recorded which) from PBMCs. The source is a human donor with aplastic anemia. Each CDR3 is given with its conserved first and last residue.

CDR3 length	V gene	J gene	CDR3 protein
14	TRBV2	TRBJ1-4	CASYRRTPEEKLFF
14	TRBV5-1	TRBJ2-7	CASSLVSADGEQYF
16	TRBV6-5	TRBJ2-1	CASSYGLAGENNEQFF
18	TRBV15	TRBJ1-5	CATSRDRTTGNRNQPQHF
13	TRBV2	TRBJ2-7	CASRERVPYEQYF
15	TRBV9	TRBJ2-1	CASSVAEGAYNEQFF
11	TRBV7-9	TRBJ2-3	CASRTEDTQYF
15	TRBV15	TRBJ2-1	CATSPTSITYNEQFF
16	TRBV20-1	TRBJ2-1	CSASQRGGASYNEQFF
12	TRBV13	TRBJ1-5	CASSFGGEPQHF
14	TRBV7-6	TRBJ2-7	CASSENGGGYEQYF
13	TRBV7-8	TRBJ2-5	CASSSGDRETQYF
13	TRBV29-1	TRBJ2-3	CSALGQTTDTQYF
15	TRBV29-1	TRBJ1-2	CSVAPDSLTRYGYTF
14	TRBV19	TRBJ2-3	CARSIRGDTDTQYF
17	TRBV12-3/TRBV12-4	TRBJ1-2	CASSAPSPTREQDGYTF
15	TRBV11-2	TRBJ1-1	CASRINRGWVTEAFF
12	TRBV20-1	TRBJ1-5	CSAGQGDQPQHF
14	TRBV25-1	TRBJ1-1	CASSFSGLNTEAFF
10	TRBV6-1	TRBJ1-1	CASRDVDAFF
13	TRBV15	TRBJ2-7	CATSRGAGYEQYF
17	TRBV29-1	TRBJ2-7	CSVEAPGASGSGYEQYF
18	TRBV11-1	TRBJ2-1	CASSLGGTSGGIYNEQFF
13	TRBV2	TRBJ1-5	CASSGGGLQSQHF
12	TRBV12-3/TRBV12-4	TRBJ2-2	CASSSNTGELFF
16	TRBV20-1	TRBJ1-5	CSARIPGTTGNQPQHF
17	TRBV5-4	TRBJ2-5	CASRTGGSSGGQETQYF
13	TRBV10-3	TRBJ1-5	CAIRGTANQPQHF
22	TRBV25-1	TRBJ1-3	CASSEPWTVGGQGASAGNTIYF
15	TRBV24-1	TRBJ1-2	CATSDFWGGYYGYTF
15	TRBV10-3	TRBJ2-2	CAITSGGSGTGELFF
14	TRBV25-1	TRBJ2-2	CASSDRVGIGELFF
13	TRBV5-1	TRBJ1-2	CASSPQGGYGYTF
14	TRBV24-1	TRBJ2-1	CATSDGGTYNEQFF
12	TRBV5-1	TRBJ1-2	CASSITGDGYTF
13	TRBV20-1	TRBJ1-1	CSASTEYLTEAFF
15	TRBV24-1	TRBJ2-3	CATSTTSGSSDTQYF
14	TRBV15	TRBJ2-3	CATSSGGGTDTQYF
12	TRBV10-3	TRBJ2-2	CAISDHTGELFF
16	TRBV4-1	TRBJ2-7	CASSQTLGQGAYEQYF
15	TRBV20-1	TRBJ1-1	CSAAGPTSFGTEAFF
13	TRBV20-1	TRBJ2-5	CSARGRGPETQYF
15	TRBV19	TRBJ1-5	CASSLDRGDNQPQHF
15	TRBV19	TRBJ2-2	CASTRGQGWAGELFF
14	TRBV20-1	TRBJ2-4	CSAKPGLAKNIQYF
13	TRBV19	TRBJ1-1	CASSTSGRTEAFF
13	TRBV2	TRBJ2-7	CASSRDPIGPQYF
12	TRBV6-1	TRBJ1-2	CASSRQPYGYTF
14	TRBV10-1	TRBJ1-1	CASSDSDKNTEAFF
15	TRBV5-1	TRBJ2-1	CASSSSGTSGNEQFF
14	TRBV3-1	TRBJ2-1	CASSQAGGHNEQFF
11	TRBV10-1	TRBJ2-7	CARQLIYEQYF
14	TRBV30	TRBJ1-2	CAWSVGERAGPYTF
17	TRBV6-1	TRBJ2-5	CASSRTSSGGWGETQYF
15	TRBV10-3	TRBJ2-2	CAISESTRVGGELFF